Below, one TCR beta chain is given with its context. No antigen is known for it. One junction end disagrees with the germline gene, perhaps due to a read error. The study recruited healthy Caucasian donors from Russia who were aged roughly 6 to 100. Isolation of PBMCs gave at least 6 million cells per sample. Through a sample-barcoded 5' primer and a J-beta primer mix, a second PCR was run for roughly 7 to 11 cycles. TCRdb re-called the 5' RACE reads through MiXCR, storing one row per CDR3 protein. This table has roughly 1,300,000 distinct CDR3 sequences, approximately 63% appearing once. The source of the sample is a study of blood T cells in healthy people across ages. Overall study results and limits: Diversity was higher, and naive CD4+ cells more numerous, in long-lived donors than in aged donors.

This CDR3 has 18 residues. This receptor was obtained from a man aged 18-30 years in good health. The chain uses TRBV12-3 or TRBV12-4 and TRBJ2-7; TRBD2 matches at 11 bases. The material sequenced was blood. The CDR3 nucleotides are TGTGCCGGCAGTTTTACGGGGATGCTAGCGGGAGGCTCCTACGAGCAGTACTTC. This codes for CAGSFTGMLAGGSYEQYF.